This TCR beta chain comes out of a study of blood T cell repertoires in COVID-19. Study summary: Sites across the United States, Italy and Spain contributed samples from acute and convalescent COVID-19. T cells, B-cell-depleted T cells, or PBMCs supplied cDNA or gDNA.

As processed by the authors: Reference gene primer amplification gave nucleated cell count estimates. The method was immunoSEQ multiplex PCR; TCRdb's version includes in-frame clones alone and lacks a portion of them. That table gives V, J and clone size, and the DNA gave D and trimming. The top ten clones hold approximately 12% of a sample with some 120,000 clones, about 80% of them seen once. V lost 5 bases and J lost 2, with 12 bases in between. This CDR3 is built from 14 residues. CDR1 and CDR2 (germline): SGHVS, FQNEAQ. The sequenced material came from peripheral blood. J is TRBJ1-2 and V is TRBV7-8; D uncertain. The origin of this receptor is a man aged 55 to 70 with acute or convalescent COVID-19. CDR3: CASSHPTGNYGYTF. Written as DNA, the CDR3 is TGTGCCAGCAGCCACCCCACGGGGAACTATGGCTACACCTTC.